The TCR beta chain described here comes from a study of blood T cell repertoires in COVID-19. Study as a whole: Donors in the United States, Italy and Spain gave samples during acute or convalescent COVID-19.

V shed 4 bases and J 0 bases; nucleotides not matched to a gene: 4. The CDR3 extends over 16 amino acids. In germline, CDR1 is SEHNR, CDR2 FQNEAQ (reference sequence). Those enrolled, adults aged roughly 18 to 89 years, came from fewer than 25 US areas. As originally analysed: Amplified reference gene primers provided the basis for estimating nucleated cell counts. Clones were sequenced by immunoSEQ multiplex PCR, and TCRdb holds only the in-frame ones, with some missing. Clonal size and the V and J genes are those of that table, whereas D and trimming came from the DNA. Of 390,000 or so clones listed, 85% to 90% are singletons.

The chain carries TRBV7-9 and TRBJ1-3, with 9 bases fitting TRBD1. Sequenced: PBMCs or T cells enriched from blood (not recorded which). The TCR comes from a woman between 45 and 60 years old who had recovered from COVID-19. The CDR3 sequence is CASSSDRGYSGNTIYF. CDR3 DNA: TGTGCCAGCAGCTCGGACAGGGGCTACTCTGGAAACACCATATATTTT.